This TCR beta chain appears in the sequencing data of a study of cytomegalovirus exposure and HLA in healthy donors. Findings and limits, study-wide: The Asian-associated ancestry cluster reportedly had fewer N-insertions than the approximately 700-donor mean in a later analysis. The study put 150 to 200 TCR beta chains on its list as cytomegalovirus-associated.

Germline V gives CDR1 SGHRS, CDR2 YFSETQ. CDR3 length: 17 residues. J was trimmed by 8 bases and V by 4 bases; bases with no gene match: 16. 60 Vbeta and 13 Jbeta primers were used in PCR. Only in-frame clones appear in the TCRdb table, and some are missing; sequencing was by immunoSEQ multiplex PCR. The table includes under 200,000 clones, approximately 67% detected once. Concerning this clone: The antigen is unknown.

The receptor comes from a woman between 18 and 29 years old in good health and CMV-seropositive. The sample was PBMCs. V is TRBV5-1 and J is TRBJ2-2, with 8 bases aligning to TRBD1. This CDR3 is CASSVGQGFGSAGELFF. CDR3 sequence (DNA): TGCGCCAGCAGCGTAGGACAGGGCTTTGGTTCCGCGGGGGAGCTGTTTTTT.